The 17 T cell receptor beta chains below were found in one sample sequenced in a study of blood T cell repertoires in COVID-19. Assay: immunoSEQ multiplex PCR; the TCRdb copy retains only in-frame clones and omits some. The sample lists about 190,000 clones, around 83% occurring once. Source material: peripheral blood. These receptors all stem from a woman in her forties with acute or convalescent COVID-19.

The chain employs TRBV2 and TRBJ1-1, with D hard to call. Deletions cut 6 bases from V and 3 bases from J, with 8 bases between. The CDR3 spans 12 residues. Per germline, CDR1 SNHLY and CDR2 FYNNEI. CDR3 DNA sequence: TGTGCCAGCAGAGAACCTCACACTGAAGCTTTCTTT. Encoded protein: CASREPHTEAFF.

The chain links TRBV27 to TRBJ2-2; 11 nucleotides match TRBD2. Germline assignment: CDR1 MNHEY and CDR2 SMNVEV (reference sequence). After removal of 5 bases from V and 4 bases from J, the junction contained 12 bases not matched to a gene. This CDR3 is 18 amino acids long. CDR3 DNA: TGTGCCAGCAGTACCTATCTTGGGACTAGCGGACGCACCGGGGAGCTGTTTTTT. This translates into CASSTYLGTSGRTGELFF.

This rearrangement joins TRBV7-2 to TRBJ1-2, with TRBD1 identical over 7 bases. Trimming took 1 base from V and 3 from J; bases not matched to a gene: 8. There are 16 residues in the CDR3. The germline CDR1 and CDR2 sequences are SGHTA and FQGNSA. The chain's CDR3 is CASSLVGGRGDYGYTF. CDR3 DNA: TGTGCCAGCAGCTTAGTGGGAGGCAGGGGGGACTATGGCTACACCTTC.

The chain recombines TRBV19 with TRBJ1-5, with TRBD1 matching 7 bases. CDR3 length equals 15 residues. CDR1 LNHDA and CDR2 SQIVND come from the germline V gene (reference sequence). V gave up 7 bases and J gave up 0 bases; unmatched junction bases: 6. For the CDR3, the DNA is TGTGCCAGTACCCCAGGGGGGTATAGCAATCAGCCCCAGCATTTT. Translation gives CASTPGGYSNQPQHF.

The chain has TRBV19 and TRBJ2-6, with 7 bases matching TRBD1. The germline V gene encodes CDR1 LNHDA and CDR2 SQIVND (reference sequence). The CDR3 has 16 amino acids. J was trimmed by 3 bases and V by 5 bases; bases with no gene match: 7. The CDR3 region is CASSDRGLSGANVLTF. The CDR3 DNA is TGTGCCAGTAGTGATAGGGGGCTAAGTGGGGCCAACGTCCTGACTTTC.

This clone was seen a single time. CDR3 DNA: TGTGCCAGCAGTTTCGAGACAGGGGATCCCTACGAGCAGTACTTC. Its translation: CASSFETGDPYEQYF. The chain is built from TRBV28 and TRBJ2-7; 8 positions agree with TRBD1. J gave up 2 bases and V 3 bases, and 6 bases lay outside the gene matches. CDR3 size: 15 residues. Germline CDR1 MDHEN, CDR2 SYDVKM. Full variable domain (remainder filled in from reference TRBV28 and TRBJ2-7): DVKVTQSSRYLVKRTGEKVFLECVQDMDHENMFWYRQDPGLGLRLIYFSYDVKMKEKGDIPEGYSVSREKKERFSLILESASTNQTSMYLCASSFETGDPYEQYFGPGTRLTVT.

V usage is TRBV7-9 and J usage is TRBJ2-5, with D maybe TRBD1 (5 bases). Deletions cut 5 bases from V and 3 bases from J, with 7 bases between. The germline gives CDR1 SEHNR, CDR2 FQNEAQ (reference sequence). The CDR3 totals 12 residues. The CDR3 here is CASSPTEETQYF. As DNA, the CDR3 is TGTGCCAGCAGCCCGACAGAAGAGACCCAGTACTTC.

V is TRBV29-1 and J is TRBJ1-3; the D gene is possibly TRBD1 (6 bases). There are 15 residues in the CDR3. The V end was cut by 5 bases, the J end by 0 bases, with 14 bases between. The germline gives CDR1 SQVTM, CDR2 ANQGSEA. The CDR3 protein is CSVSKGVLSGNTIYF. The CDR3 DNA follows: TGCAGCGTTAGCAAGGGGGTCCTCTCTGGAAACACCATATATTTT. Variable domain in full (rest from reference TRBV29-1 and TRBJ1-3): SAVISQKPSRDICQRGTSLTIQCQVDSQVTMMFWYRQQPGQSLTLIATANQGSEATYESGFVIDKFPISRPNLTFSTLTVSNMSPEDSSIYLCSVSKGVLSGNTIYFGEGSWLTVV.

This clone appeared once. Written as DNA, the CDR3 is TGTGCCAGCTCACCATCCGACAGTAACTATGGCTACACCTTC. Translating gives CASSPSDSNYGYTF. The chain recombines TRBV18 with TRBJ1-2; the D gene is possibly TRBD1 (5 bases). The CDR3 runs 14 residues. Per germline, CDR1 KGHSH and CDR2 LQKENI. Trimming shortened V by 2 bases and J by 1 base, and 8 bases separated the two germline ends.

The CDR3 bases are TGTGCCAGTATCGGCAGGGTCACTGAAGCTTTCTTT. Residues: CASIGRVTEAFF. The chain carries TRBV19 and TRBJ1-1; perhaps TRBD1 as D (5 bases). The CDR3 sequence is 12 residues long. Trimming cost V 7 bases and J 4 bases, with 10 bases left between them. Germline-derived CDR1 and CDR2 are LNHDA and SQIVND (reference sequence).

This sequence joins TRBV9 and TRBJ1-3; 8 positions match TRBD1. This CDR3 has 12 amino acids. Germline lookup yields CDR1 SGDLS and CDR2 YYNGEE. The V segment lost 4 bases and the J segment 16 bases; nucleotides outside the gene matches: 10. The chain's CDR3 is CASSPGQGGPYF. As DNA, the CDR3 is TGTGCCAGCAGCCCAGGACAGGGAGGACCGTATTTT. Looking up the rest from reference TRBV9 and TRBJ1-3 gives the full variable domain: DSGVTQTPKHLITATGQRVTLRCSPRSGDLSVYWYQQSLDQGLQFLIQYYNGEERAKGNILERFSAQQFPDLHSELNLSSLELGDSALYFCASSPGQGGPYFGEGSWLTVV.

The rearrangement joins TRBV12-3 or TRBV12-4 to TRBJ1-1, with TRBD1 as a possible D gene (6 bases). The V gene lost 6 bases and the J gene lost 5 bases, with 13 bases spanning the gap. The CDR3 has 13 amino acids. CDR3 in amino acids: CASSSWGQTEAFF. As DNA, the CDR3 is TGTGCCAGCAGCTCGTGGGGGCAAACTGAAGCTTTCTTT.

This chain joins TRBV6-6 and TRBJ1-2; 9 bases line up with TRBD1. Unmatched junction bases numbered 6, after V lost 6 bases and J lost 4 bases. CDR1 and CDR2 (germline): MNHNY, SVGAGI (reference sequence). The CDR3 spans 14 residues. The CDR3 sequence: CASRGQGIIYGYTF. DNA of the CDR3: TGTGCCAGCAGGGGACAGGGTATTATCTATGGCTACACCTTC.

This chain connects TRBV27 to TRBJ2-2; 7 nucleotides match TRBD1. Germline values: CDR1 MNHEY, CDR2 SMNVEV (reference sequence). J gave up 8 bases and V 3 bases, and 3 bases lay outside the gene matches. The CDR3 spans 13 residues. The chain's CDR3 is CASSFGTAGELFF. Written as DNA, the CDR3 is TGTGCCAGCAGTTTCGGGACAGCTGGGGAGCTGTTTTTT.

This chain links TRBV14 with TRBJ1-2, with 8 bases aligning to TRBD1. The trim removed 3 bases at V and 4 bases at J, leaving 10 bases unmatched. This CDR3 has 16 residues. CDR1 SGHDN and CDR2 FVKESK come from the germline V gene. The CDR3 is CASSQTLIRGPYGYTF. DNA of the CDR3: TGTGCCAGCAGCCAGACTTTGATCAGGGGGCCCTATGGCTACACCTTC.

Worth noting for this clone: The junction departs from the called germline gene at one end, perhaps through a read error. CDR3 bases: TGTGCCAGCAGAGCGGGGAAGGGGGATTTT. Its translation is CASRAGKGDF. The chain couples TRBV27 to TRBJ2-3; D possibly corresponds to TRBD2 (7 bases). There are 10 residues in the CDR3. Per germline, CDR1 MNHEY and CDR2 SMNVEV (reference sequence).

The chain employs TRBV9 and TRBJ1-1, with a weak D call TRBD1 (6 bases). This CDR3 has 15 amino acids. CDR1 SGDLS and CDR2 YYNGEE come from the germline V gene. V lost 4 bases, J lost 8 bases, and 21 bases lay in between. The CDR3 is CASSPWVRGPEEAFF. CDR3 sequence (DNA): TGTGCCAGCAGCCCGTGGGTCAGGGGCCCGGAGGAAGCTTTCTTT. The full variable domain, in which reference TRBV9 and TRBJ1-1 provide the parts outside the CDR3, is DSGVTQTPKHLITATGQRVTLRCSPRSGDLSVYWYQQSLDQGLQFLIQYYNGEERAKGNILERFSAQQFPDLHSELNLSSLELGDSALYFCASSPWVRGPEEAFFGQGTRLTVV.